This T cell receptor (beta chain) was retrieved from a study of blood T cell repertoires in COVID-19. Profiling relied on immunoSEQ multiplex PCR, and the TCRdb table lists in-frame clones only, not all of them. The sample shows roughly 50,000 clones, around three quarters of them seen only once. Per germline, CDR1 LNHDA and CDR2 SQIVND (reference sequence). This CDR3 spans 13 amino acids. V lost 5 bases to trimming and J lost 5 bases; unmatched junction nucleotides: 2. This chain links TRBV19 with TRBJ1-5; 8 nucleotides align to TRBD1. Input material: peripheral blood. The sequence was collected from a man aged 55 to 70 with acute or convalescent COVID-19. This chain's CDR3 is CASSRTGYQPQHF. In DNA, the CDR3 is TGTGCCAGTAGTCGGACAGGGTATCAGCCCCAGCATTTT. Together with reference TRBV19 and TRBJ1-5, the CDR3 gives the full variable domain: DGGITQSPKYLFRKEGQNVTLSCEQNLNHDAMYWYRQDPGQGLRLIYYSQIVNDFQKGDIAEGYSVSREKKESFPLTVTSAQKNPTAFYLCASSRTGYQPQHFGDGTRLSIL.